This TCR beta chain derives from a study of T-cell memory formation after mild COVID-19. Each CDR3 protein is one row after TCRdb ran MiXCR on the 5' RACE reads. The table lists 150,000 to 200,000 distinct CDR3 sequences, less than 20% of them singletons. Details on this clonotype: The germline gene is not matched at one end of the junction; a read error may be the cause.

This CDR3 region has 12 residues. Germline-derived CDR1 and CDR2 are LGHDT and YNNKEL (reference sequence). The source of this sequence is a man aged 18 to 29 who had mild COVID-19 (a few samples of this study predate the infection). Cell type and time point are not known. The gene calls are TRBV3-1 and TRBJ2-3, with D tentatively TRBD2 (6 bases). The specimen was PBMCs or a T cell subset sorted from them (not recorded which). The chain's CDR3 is CASSQRLQGLRF. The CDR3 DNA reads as TGTGCCAGCAGCCAACGCCTCCAGGGACTTCGTTTT.